These 20 T cell receptor beta chains share one sample of origin, sequenced in a study of OX40 agonist ivuxolimab in advanced cancers. Clones were read by immunoSEQ multiplex PCR, and TCRdb kept only the in-frame ones, dropping some. The data show about 99,000 clones, 90% to 95% seen once. The sample was CD4+ or CD8+ T cells sorted from blood, taken in a trial of the OX40 agonist ivuxolimab. The receptors stem from an adult with an advanced solid tumor such as melanoma, head and neck, liver or kidney cancer.

The chain uses TRBV4-1 and TRBJ1-4; no clear D gene. V was clipped by 0 bases and J by 6 bases, with 5 bases between them. Germline CDR1 MGHRA, CDR2 YSYEKL. The CDR3 consists of 13 residues. The CDR3 bases are TGCGCCAGCAGCCAAGATCTCTATGAAAAACTGTTTTTT. It yields the protein CASSQDLYEKLFF.

This sequence joins TRBV6-1 and TRBJ1-3; the D gene is possibly TRBD1 (6 bases). The CDR3 is 13 amino acids. Germline loops: CDR1 MNHNS, CDR2 SASEGT. Trimming removed 6 bases from V and 4 bases from J, with 10 bases in between. The CDR3 here is CASRDSSGNTIYF. The CDR3 bases are TGTGCCAGCAGGGACAGCTCAGGAAACACCATATATTTT.

This chain joins TRBV25-1 and TRBJ2-2; 7 bases align to TRBD2. V was pared by 3 bases and J by 6 bases, with 10 bases of the junction left unmatched. Germline V lookup: CDR1 MGHDK, CDR2 SYGVNS. There are 16 residues in the CDR3. The CDR3 loop is CASSDRAGVIPGELFF. The CDR3 DNA reads TGTGCCAGCAGTGATCGGGCGGGAGTAATCCCCGGGGAGCTGTTTTTT.

This CDR3 is CASSNGQGGSNQPQHF. The CDR3 DNA sequence: TGTGCCAGCAGCAACGGACAGGGAGGCAGCAATCAGCCCCAGCATTTT. V and J are TRBV6-6 and TRBJ1-5; the match to TRBD1 covers 8 bases. V lost 6 bases to trimming and J lost 1 base; unmatched junction nucleotides: 8. The CDR3 has 16 amino acids. Germline V gene data show CDR1 as MNHNY and CDR2 as SVGAGI (reference sequence).

This sequence joins TRBV4-3 and TRBJ2-2; 7 bases map to TRBD2. Looked up from germline, CDR1 is LGHNA and CDR2 is YSLEER. The trim removed 5 bases at V and 6 bases at J, leaving 3 bases unmatched. The CDR3 extends over 13 amino acids. Here the CDR3 DNA reads TGCGCCAGCAGCTCGACTAGCCCCGGGGAGCTGTTTTTT. Translation gives CASSSTSPGELFF.

J is TRBJ2-3 and V is TRBV29-1, with D unresolved. Per germline, CDR1 SQVTM and CDR2 ANQGSEA. Between the trimmed V and J ends, which lost 5 bases and 6 bases, there was a span of 9 bases. The CDR3 loop spans 11 amino acids. CDR3 coding DNA: TGCAGCGTTCGGTGGCACGATACGCAGTATTTT. This encodes CSVRWHDTQYF.

This clone was seen a few times. The rearrangement uses TRBV5-1 and TRBJ1-3; D is unclear. V lost 1 base, J lost 0 bases, and 5 bases lay in between. The CDR3 totals 14 residues. Germline V gene sequence: CDR1 SGHRS, CDR2 YFSETQ. The CDR3 here is CASSLPASGNTIYF. CDR3 in DNA: TGCGCCAGCAGCTTGCCGGCCTCTGGAAACACCATATATTTT. The variable domain in full, with the rest retrieved from reference TRBV5-1 and TRBJ1-3, is KAGVTQTPRYLIKTRGQQVTLSCSPISGHRSVSWYQQTPGQGLQFLFEYFSETQRNKGNFPGRFSGRQFSNSRSEMNVSTLELGDSALYLCASSLPASGNTIYFGEGSWLTVV.

V is TRBV5-1 and J is TRBJ2-2, with 7 bases identical to TRBD1. V lost 5 bases, J lost 0 bases, and 4 bases stayed unmatched. This CDR3 region has 15 residues. Germline CDR1 reads SGHRS; CDR2 reads YFSETQ. CDR3 residues: CASRMTGTNTGELFF. DNA of the CDR3: TGCGCCAGCAGGATGACAGGGACGAACACCGGGGAGCTGTTTTTT.

This clone was recorded once. The V gene is TRBV7-8, the J gene TRBJ2-1; 8 bases fit TRBD2. The germline V gene has CDR1 SGHVS and CDR2 FQNEAQ. The CDR3 is 19 residues long. J gave up 0 bases and V 4 bases, and 14 bases lay outside the gene matches. The CDR3, as DNA: TGTGCCAGCAGCTCGAGATCCACCGCGGGAGGTAGCTCCTACAATGAGCAGTTCTTC. Its protein is CASSSRSTAGGSSYNEQFF.

This rearrangement joins TRBV4-1 to TRBJ1-2, with unresolved D. Trimming stripped 0 bases from V and 1 base from J, with 3 bases between. Per the germline V gene, CDR1 is MGHRA and CDR2 is YSYEKL. The CDR3 loop spans 13 amino acids. The CDR3 here is CASSQDYNYGYTF. CDR3 sequence (DNA): TGCGCCAGCAGCCAAGATTATAACTATGGCTACACCTTC.

The chain combines TRBV6-1 with TRBJ2-2; 12 bases are a match to TRBD2. CDR3 size: 13 residues. J lost 6 bases, V lost 10 bases, and 3 bases had no gene match. The germline V gene encodes CDR1 MNHNS and CDR2 SASEGT. The CDR3, as DNA: TGTGCCACATCTAGCGGGAGGGCCGGGGAGCTGTTTTTT. As protein: CATSSGRAGELFF.

The chain uses TRBV19 and TRBJ2-7; the match to TRBD2 covers 11 bases. The CDR3 totals 13 residues. The V segment lost 6 bases and the J segment 4 bases; nucleotides outside the gene matches: 2. Looked up from germline, CDR1 is LNHDA and CDR2 is SQIVND (reference sequence). DNA for the CDR3: TGTGCCAGTAGGACTAGCGGGACTTACGAGCAGTACTTC. Translation gives CASRTSGTYEQYF.

The J gene is TRBJ2-2, the V gene TRBV19, with D possibly matching TRBD1 (5 bases). The germline CDR1 and CDR2 sequences are LNHDA and SQIVND (reference sequence). Trimming cost V 5 bases and J 5 bases, with 12 bases left between them. The CDR3 sequence is 14 residues long. The CDR3 protein is CASSSRAATGELFF. Written as DNA, the CDR3 is TGTGCCAGTAGTTCCAGGGCGGCGACCGGGGAGCTGTTTTTT.

The chain uses TRBV2 and TRBJ1-5, with 11 bases fitting TRBD1. The germline V gene encodes CDR1 SNHLY and CDR2 FYNNEI. With V trimmed by 7 bases and J by 1 base, 3 bases remained unmatched. The CDR3 loop spans 15 amino acids. The CDR3 region has the DNA TGTGCCAGCACGGGACAGGGGGTGAGCAATCAGCCCCAGCATTTT. Protein sequence: CASTGQGVSNQPQHF.

This clone was found once. The chain couples TRBV7-2 to TRBJ2-5, with TRBD2 as a possible D gene (7 bases). Germline V gene sequence: CDR1 SGHTA, CDR2 FQGNSA. Trimming pared 7 bases from V and 5 bases from J, leaving 23 bases between. The CDR3 extends over 16 amino acids. CDR3: CASTTRGGGPWETQYF. The CDR3 DNA follows: TGTGCCAGCACCACTAGGGGCGGGGGCCCGTGGGAGACCCAGTACTTC.

The chain couples TRBV6-1 to TRBJ1-2; TRBD1 aligns across 8 bases. Germline CDR1 reads MNHNS; CDR2 reads SASEGT. The junction had 4 bases not matched to a gene; V was cut back by 6 bases and J by 1 base. The CDR3 totals 14 residues. The CDR3 reads CASRQTGDNYGYTF. Written as DNA, the CDR3 is TGTGCCAGCAGACAGACAGGGGATAACTATGGCTACACCTTC.

The chain combines TRBV5-1 with TRBJ2-5; TRBD2 agrees at 7 bases. The germline V gene has CDR1 SGHRS and CDR2 YFSETQ. V was pared by 0 bases and J by 5 bases, with 7 bases of the junction left unmatched. The CDR3 totals 15 residues. In DNA form, the CDR3 reads TGCGCCAGCAGCTTGGGAGGCAGCGGGAAGGAGACCCAGTACTTC. Protein: CASSLGGSGKETQYF.

The table lists this clone with a count of one. This chain connects TRBV5-1 to TRBJ2-2; D remains ambiguous. This CDR3 region has 14 residues. Germline V gene data show CDR1 as SGHRS and CDR2 as YFSETQ. V lost 4 bases, J lost 3 bases, and 10 bases lay in between. The CDR3: CASSPGWDTGELFF. The CDR3, as DNA: TGCGCCAGCAGCCCCGGTTGGGACACCGGGGAGCTGTTTTTT.

The gene calls are TRBV7-2 and TRBJ2-7, with a possible D match to TRBD2 (5 bases). V was clipped by 5 bases and J by 3 bases, with 11 bases between them. In germline, CDR1 is SGHTA, CDR2 FQGNSA. The CDR3 is 13 residues long. The CDR3 loop is CASSPSHVYEQYF. In nucleotides, the CDR3 is TGTGCCAGCAGCCCTAGCCACGTCTACGAGCAGTACTTC.

The chain uses TRBV28 and TRBJ2-1, with TRBD2 as a possible D gene (6 bases). The CDR3 consists of 17 residues. Germline-derived CDR1 and CDR2 are MDHEN and SYDVKM. V gave up 3 bases and J gave up 0 bases, with 15 bases separating them. The CDR3 DNA sequence: TGTGCCAGCAGTTTGGGCGGGGCGTTAAGCTCCTACAATGAGCAGTTCTTC. It yields the protein CASSLGGALSSYNEQFF.